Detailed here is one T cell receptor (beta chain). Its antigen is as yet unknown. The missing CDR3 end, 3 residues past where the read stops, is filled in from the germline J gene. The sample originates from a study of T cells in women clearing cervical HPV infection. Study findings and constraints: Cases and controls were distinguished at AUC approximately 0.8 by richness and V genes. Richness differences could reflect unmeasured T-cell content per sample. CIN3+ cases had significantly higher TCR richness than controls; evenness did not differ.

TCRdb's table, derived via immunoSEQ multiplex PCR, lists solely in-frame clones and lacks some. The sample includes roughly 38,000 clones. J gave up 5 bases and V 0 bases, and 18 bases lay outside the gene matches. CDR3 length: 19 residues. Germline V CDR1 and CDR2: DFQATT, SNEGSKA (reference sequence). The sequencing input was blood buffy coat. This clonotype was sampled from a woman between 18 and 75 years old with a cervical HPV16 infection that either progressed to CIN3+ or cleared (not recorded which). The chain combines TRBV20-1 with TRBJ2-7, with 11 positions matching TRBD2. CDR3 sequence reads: CSARDLPGLADSTGDEQYF. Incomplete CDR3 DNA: TGCAGTGCTAGAGATCTCCCGGGACTAGCGGATTCCACAGGAGACGAG.